The following is a T cell receptor (beta chain) sequence with its context. Antigen specificity is unknown. Germline lookup yields CDR1 MDHEN and CDR2 SYDVKM. With 3 bases clipped from V and 1 base from J, the junction kept 22 bases outside the gene matches. This CDR3 region has 23 residues. This entry belongs to a study of cytomegalovirus exposure and HLA in healthy donors. Findings and caveats of the study: Analysis was carried out at a later point, and it linked a missense DCLRE1C variant to TCR beta V- and J-gene trimming. The HLA-A and HLA-B alleles of most subjects were reportedly predicted accurately from TCR beta sequences. Later analysis found that TCR beta chains associated with HLA were more clonally expanded than other, equally common chains.

The PCR made use of 60 Vbeta and 13 Jbeta primers. Some clones are missing from TCRdb's copy, which holds only in-frame ones; the method was immunoSEQ multiplex PCR. This sample carries around 130,000 clones, roughly 79% of them seen once, and the ten largest clones take approximately 1.7%. Despite likely unrecorded immune exposures, the donors were nominally healthy at the time of sampling. The TCR comes from a woman between 50 and 59 years old in good health and CMV-seronegative. The sample taken for sequencing was PBMCs. The chain has TRBV28 and TRBJ2-4, with 12 nucleotides matching TRBD1. The CDR3 coding sequence is TGTGCCAGCAGTTTCCCAATTATATCGTCGGGACAGGGGGCGGGTGGGGCCAAAAACATTCAGTACTTC. Its translation is CASSFPIISSGQGAGGAKNIQYF. The full variable domain, in which reference TRBV28 and TRBJ2-4 provide the parts outside the CDR3, is DVKVTQSSRYLVKRTGEKVFLECVQDMDHENMFWYRQDPGLGLRLIYFSYDVKMKEKGDIPEGYSVSREKKERFSLILESASTNQTSMYLCASSFPIISSGQGAGGAKNIQYFGAGTRLSVL.